The present entry profiles one T cell receptor (beta chain) with its context. Per the authors' pipeline: Estimation of nucleated cell counts was performed using reference gene primer amplification. Sequencing was performed with immunoSEQ multiplex PCR; in TCRdb, only in-frame clones are kept and a portion is missing. The V and J calls and clone size were taken over from that table, and D and trimming were inferred from the DNA. The sample shows fewer than 350,000 clones, around four fifths of them seen only once. The record originates from a study of blood T cell repertoires in COVID-19. Study as a whole: Whether acute or convalescent, the COVID-19 samples came from the United States, Italy and Spain. T cells, B-cell-depleted T cells, or PBMCs supplied cDNA or gDNA.

CDR3 length: 16 residues. Trimming removed 10 bases from V and 2 bases from J; junction bases left unmatched: 5. CDR1 is LNHDA and CDR2 is SQIVND in the germline V gene (reference sequence). This chain links TRBV19 with TRBJ2-2; 15 nucleotides match TRBD2. The sequenced sample was peripheral blood. This receptor was taken from a woman between 50 and 59 years old with active or convalescent COVID-19. The CDR3, as DNA: TGTGCCACCCGGACTAGCGGGAGGGGAAACACCGGGGAGCTGTTTTTT. Encoded protein: CATRTSGRGNTGELFF. Full variable domain (rest looked up from reference TRBV19 and TRBJ2-2): DGGITQSPKYLFRKEGQNVTLSCEQNLNHDAMYWYRQDPGQGLRLIYYSQIVNDFQKGDIAEGYSVSREKKESFPLTVTSAQKNPTAFYLCATRTSGRGNTGELFFGEGSRLTVL.